A selection of T cell receptor beta chains follows, all from one sample in a study of radiotherapy plus CTLA-4 blockade in lung cancer. Profiling relied on immunoSEQ multiplex PCR, and the TCRdb table lists in-frame clones only, not all of them. Of about 32,000 clones in the sample, roughly three quarters were seen once. This material consisted of peripheral blood, taken from a patient treated with radiotherapy plus ipilimumab. These receptors were obtained from a human donor with non-small cell lung cancer who had stable disease on radiotherapy plus ipilimumab. Both conserved end residues are part of each CDR3. A D gene is named only where the DNA matches it firmly. Size is omitted from some rows. Given values are once, few, many or a class for expanded clones.

CDR3 DNA: TGTGCCAGCAGCTCGACTGATCTAGACTCCTACGAGCAGTACTTC; CDR3 protein: CASSSTDLDSYEQYF; clone size: .; J gene: TRBJ2-7; V gene: TRBV5-6; D gene: .
CDR3 DNA: TGTGCCTGGAGTGGGACAGCTCATGAAAAACTGTTTTTT; CDR3 protein: CAWSGTAHEKLFF; clone size: .; J gene: TRBJ1-4; V gene: TRBV30; D gene: .
CDR3 DNA: TGTGCCAGCAGCCAGACTAGCGCCCCAGGAGAGACCCAGTACTTC; CDR3 protein: CASSQTSAPGETQYF; clone size: few; J gene: TRBJ2-5; V gene: TRBV7-2; D gene: TRBD2
CDR3 DNA: TGTGCCAGCTCCCGGGACAGTACAAACACTGAAGCTTTCTTT; CDR3 protein: CASSRDSTNTEAFF; clone size: .; J gene: TRBJ1-1; V gene: TRBV18; D gene: TRBD1
CDR3 DNA: TGTGCCAGCAACTACTACAGGGGAAGAGGTGAAAAACTGTTTTTT; CDR3 protein: CASNYYRGRGEKLFF; clone size: .; J gene: TRBJ1-4; V gene: TRBV5-6; D gene: TRBD1
CDR3 DNA: TGTGCCAGTAGACGGACAGTCTATCAGCCCCAGCATTTT; CDR3 protein: CASRRTVYQPQHF; clone size: .; J gene: TRBJ1-5; V gene: TRBV19; D gene: .
CDR3 DNA: TGCATACTGACTAGCGGAGTCTACGAGCAGTACTTC; CDR3 protein: CILTSGVYEQYF; clone size: .; J gene: TRBJ2-7; V gene: TRBV1; D gene: .
CDR3 DNA: TGTGCCAGCAGCCACCTCCTGGCCCAGGGGGGTTCAGGAAACACCATATATTTT; CDR3 protein: CASSHLLAQGGSGNTIYF; clone size: .; J gene: TRBJ1-3; V gene: TRBV11-3; D gene: TRBD1
CDR3 DNA: TGTGCCAGCAGTTCGAGGGACCGCGGGGCCCGTATATGGCCCCAGCATTTT; CDR3 protein: CASSSRDRGARIWPQHF; clone size: .; J gene: TRBJ1-5; V gene: TRBV28; D gene: .
CDR3 DNA: TGTGCCAGCAGCATGACCGGTTTAGGTAATCAGCCCCAGCATTTT; CDR3 protein: CASSMTGLGNQPQHF; clone size: .; J gene: TRBJ1-5; V gene: TRBV5-5; D gene: .
CDR3 DNA: TGCAGCGTACCACTTCCGGCCAGCTCCTACGAGCAGTACTTC; CDR3 protein: CSVPLPASSYEQYF; clone size: .; J gene: TRBJ2-7; V gene: TRBV29-1; D gene: .
CDR3 DNA: TGTGCCAGCAGCTTAGCGTGGCCTAGCGGTACCTCCTACGAGCAGTACTTC; CDR3 protein: CASSLAWPSGTSYEQYF; clone size: .; J gene: TRBJ2-7; V gene: TRBV11-1; D gene: TRBD2
CDR3 DNA: TGTGCCAGCAGCCCCGGGACTAGCGGAGCAGACAATGAGCAGTTCTTC; CDR3 protein: CASSPGTSGADNEQFF; clone size: .; J gene: TRBJ2-1; V gene: TRBV11-3; D gene: TRBD2
CDR3 DNA: TGCGCCAGCAGCCAATCCCGGGGGGAGACCCAGTACTTC; CDR3 protein: CASSQSRGETQYF; clone size: .; J gene: TRBJ2-5; V gene: TRBV4-3; D gene: .
CDR3 DNA: TGCGCCAGCAGTATTACCGACAGGGGAACCTACGAGCAGTACTTC; CDR3 protein: CASSITDRGTYEQYF; clone size: .; J gene: TRBJ2-7; V gene: TRBV5-1; D gene: TRBD1
CDR3 DNA: TGTGCCTCTATCGGGGGGATCAACACTGAAGCTTTCTTT; CDR3 protein: CASIGGINTEAFF; clone size: .; J gene: TRBJ1-1; V gene: TRBV6-5; D gene: .
CDR3 DNA: TGTGCCAGCAGCTTATTTGGCGGGGTGGGAGAAGAGACCCAGTACTTC; CDR3 protein: CASSLFGGVGEETQYF; clone size: once; J gene: TRBJ2-5; V gene: TRBV11-3; D gene: .
CDR3 DNA: TGTGCCAGTAGCCCACAGGGAGGCAAAAACATTCAGTACTTC; CDR3 protein: CASSPQGGKNIQYF; clone size: .; J gene: TRBJ2-4; V gene: TRBV19; D gene: .